This note documents a single TCR beta chain sequence. The target antigen is unknown. V shed 3 bases and J shed 4 bases, with 15 bases lying between them. This CDR3 is built from 14 residues. The V gene's germline CDR1 is SQVTM and CDR2 ANQGSEA. Specified time point: blood 4 weeks post-SBRT, at nephrectomy. The sample's treatment: 15 Gy SBRT to primary tumor, nephrectomy 4 weeks later. This sample is part of a study of radiation and T cells in renal cell carcinoma. Study-wide points: No pretreatment tumor biopsies were available for baseline clonotypes. In blood, top tumor clones expanded by 2 weeks, shrinking by 4.

Measured with immunoSEQ multiplex PCR; TCRdb has only the in-frame clones, and not every one. This sample has around 64,000 clones, with about 80% found just once. The chain uses TRBV29-1 and TRBJ1-1, with a tentative D call TRBD1 (5 bases). This specimen was blood, taken from a patient whose treatment included radiotherapy and nephrectomy. The receptor was derived from a man aged 60 to 75 with renal cell carcinoma. The CDR3 region is CSVEIGGRGTEAFF. In DNA form, the CDR3 reads TGCAGCGTTGAGATCGGGGGACGTGGCACTGAAGCTTTCTTT.